This T cell receptor (beta chain) was observed in a study of metastatic and nonmetastatic thyroid tumors. Study summary: Malignant and benign thyroid patients had repertoires compared in peripheral blood and tumor or nodule tissue.

How the authors handled the data: Built for papillary thyroid cancer, a distant-metastasis classifier drew on CDR3 differences across clinicopathological groups. Using MiXCR, TCRdb reanalyzed the PCR reads. The V and J calls come from TCRdb's annotation, not from the publication. The table has 6,800 or so clones, around 3.3% seen once; the top ten hold over 15%. This clone qualifies as medium-sized. Its target is unknown. Germline CDR1 is SGHDT and CDR2 is YYEEEE. Trimming removed 2 bases at V and 5 bases at J, with 7 bases between. The CDR3 runs 13 residues. Study-wide results and limits: When malignant thyroid tumors were compared with benign nodules, TCR beta diversity was reportedly significantly higher in the malignant tumors. This held in both blood and tumor samples.

Not a single patient had been given any form of treatment at any point before undergoing thyroid surgery. The source is a female donor with papillary thyroid cancer or a benign thyroid nodule (not recorded which). Some clones in this sample may be carry-over from other donors' samples. This sequence joins TRBV5-6 and TRBJ2-2; D is perhaps TRBD1 (5 bases). Sequenced input: tumor tissue. CDR3 loop: CASSLGVTGELFF. CDR3 nucleotides: TGTGCCAGCAGCTTAGGGGTTACCGGGGAGCTGTTTTTT.